These T cell receptor beta chains were read from a single sample in a study of shared clonotypes between healthy human individuals. The protocol was immunoSEQ multiplex PCR, while the TCRdb copy is restricted to in-frame clones and leaves out a portion. The profile shows approximately 600,000 clones, 85% to 95% of them singletons. Sequenced sample: naive CD8+ T cells sorted from blood. These receptor sequences come from a woman in her 30s in good health. The CDR3 runs from the conserved cysteine through the conserved F or W. The D gene is left open where the match is weak. Clone size is given for some rows only: seen once, a few or many times, or a class if the clone is expanded.

.	TRBV14	TRBJ1-1	17	.	TGTGCCAGCAGCCAAGTGGGGGGATTTGGGATGAACACTGAAGCTTTCTTT	CASSQVGGFGMNTEAFF
TRBD2	TRBV9	TRBJ2-1	15	.	TGTGCCAGCAGCGTAGGGCTAGCGGTCGGCAATGAGCAGTTCTTC	CASSVGLAVGNEQFF
.	TRBV5-1	TRBJ2-3	15	.	TGCGCCAGCAGCTTGGCGGGCAGATACACAGATACGCAGTATTTT	CASSLAGRYTDTQYF
.	TRBV2	TRBJ2-2	15	.	TGTGCCAGCAGTGAAGGGGGCCGGAACACCGGGGAGCTGTTTTTT	CASSEGGRNTGELFF
.	TRBV27	TRBJ2-1	12	.	TGTGCCAGCAGAGGACGCCTCGGAGAGCAGTTCTTC	CASRGRLGEQFF
.	TRBV6-4	TRBJ1-6	11	.	TGTGCCAGCAGTGACGGCGAGGCCCTCCACTTT	CASSDGEALHF
TRBD2	TRBV4-2	TRBJ2-7	15	.	TGTGCCAGCAGCCAAGGGACTAGCGCTGCTTACGAGCAGTACTTC	CASSQGTSAAYEQYF
.	TRBV15	TRBJ1-1	16	once	TGTGCCACCAGCAGAGATCGGTGGGCTGGGAACACTGAAGCTTTCTTT	CATSRDRWAGNTEAFF
.	TRBV9	TRBJ2-3	13	.	TGTGCCAGCAGCCCCTGGGGGACAGATACGCAGTATTTT	CASSPWGTDTQYF
.	TRBV7-7	TRBJ1-5	13	few	TGTGCCAGCAGCTGGACTCAGGACCAGCCCCAGCATTTT	CASSWTQDQPQHF
.	TRBV27	TRBJ1-5	14	.	TGTGCCAGCAGTTTGTGGGGTAGCAATCAGCCCCAGCATTTT	CASSLWGSNQPQHF
.	TRBV5-4	TRBJ1-6	13	.	TGTGCCAGCAGCTTGTGGAGAAATTCACCCCTCCACTTT	CASSLWRNSPLHF
TRBD2	TRBV7-8	TRBJ2-7	14	once	TGTGCCAGCAGCTCGTCTAGCGGGGTCTACGAGCAGTACTTC	CASSSSSGVYEQYF
.	TRBV27	TRBJ1-1	15	.	TGTGCCAGCAGTCCCAGGACCGGCGGGGACACTGAAGCTTTCTTT	CASSPRTGGDTEAFF
TRBD2	TRBV28	TRBJ2-7	15	.	TGTGCCAGCAGCCCAGGACTAGCGGGAGTCCACGAGCAGTACTTC	CASSPGLAGVHEQYF
TRBD1	TRBV29-1	TRBJ2-2	14	once	TGCAGCGTCGGGACAGGGGCCATGACCGGGGAGCTGTTTTTT	CSVGTGAMTGELFF
TRBD1	TRBV6-5	TRBJ2-7	15	.	TGTGCCAGCAGTCTAGAACAGGGGACACCCTACGAGCAGTACTTC	CASSLEQGTPYEQYF
.	TRBV7-9	TRBJ1-1	15	.	TGTGCCAGCAGCCCCATAACGGGGGTAGGCACTGAAGCTTTCTTT	CASSPITGVGTEAFF
.	TRBV28	TRBJ1-5	13	.	TGTGCCAGCAGTTTGGAGAGCAATCAGCCCCAGCATTTT	CASSLESNQPQHF
TRBD2	TRBV4-1	TRBJ2-7	16	.	TGCGCCAGCAGCCCGGGAACTAGCGGATCAACCTACGAGCAGTACTTC	CASSPGTSGSTYEQYF
.	TRBV11-1	TRBJ2-1	13	.	TGTGCCAGCAGCTTGGCGGGCTACAATGAGCAGTTCTTC	CASSLAGYNEQFF